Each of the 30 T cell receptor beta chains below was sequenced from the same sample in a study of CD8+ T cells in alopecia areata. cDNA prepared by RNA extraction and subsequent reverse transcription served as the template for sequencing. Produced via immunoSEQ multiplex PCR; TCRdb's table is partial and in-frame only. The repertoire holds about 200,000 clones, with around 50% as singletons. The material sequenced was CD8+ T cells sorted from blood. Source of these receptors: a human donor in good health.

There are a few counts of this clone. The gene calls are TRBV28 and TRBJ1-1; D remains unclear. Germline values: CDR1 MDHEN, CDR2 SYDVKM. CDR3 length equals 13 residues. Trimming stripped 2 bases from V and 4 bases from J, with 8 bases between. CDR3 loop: CASSLTVSTEAFF. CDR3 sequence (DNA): TGTGCCAGCAGTTTAACGGTGAGCACTGAAGCTTTCTTT.

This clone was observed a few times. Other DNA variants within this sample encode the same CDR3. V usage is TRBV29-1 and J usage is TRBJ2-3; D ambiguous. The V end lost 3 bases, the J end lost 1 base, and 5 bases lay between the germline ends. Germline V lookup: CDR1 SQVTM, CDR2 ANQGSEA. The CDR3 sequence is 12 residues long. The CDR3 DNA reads TGCAGCGTTGAGTTGGGCACAGATACGCAGTATTTT. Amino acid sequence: CSVELGTDTQYF.

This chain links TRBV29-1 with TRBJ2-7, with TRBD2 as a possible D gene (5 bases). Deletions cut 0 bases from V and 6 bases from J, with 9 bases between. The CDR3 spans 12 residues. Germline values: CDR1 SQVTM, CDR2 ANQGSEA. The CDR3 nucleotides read TGCAGCGTTGAAGAGTGGACTTCCGAGCAGTACTTC. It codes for CSVEEWTSEQYF.

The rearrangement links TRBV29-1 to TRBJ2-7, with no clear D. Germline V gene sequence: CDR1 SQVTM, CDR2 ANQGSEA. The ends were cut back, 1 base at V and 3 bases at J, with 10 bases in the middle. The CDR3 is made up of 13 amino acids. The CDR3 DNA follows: TGCAGCGTTGAAGTAGGCAGGAACTACGAGCAGTACTTC. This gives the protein CSVEVGRNYEQYF.

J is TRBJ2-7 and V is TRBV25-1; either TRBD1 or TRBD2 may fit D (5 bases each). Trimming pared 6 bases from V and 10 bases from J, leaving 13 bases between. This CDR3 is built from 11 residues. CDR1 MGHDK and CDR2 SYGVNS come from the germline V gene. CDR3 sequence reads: CASRLGTAQYF. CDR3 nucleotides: TGTGCCAGCAGGCTCGGGACCGCTCAGTACTTC.

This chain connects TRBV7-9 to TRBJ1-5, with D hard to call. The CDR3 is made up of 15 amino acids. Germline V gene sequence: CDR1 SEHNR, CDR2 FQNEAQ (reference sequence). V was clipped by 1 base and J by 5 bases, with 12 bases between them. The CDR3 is CASSLGTNEDQPQHF. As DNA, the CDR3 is TGTGCCAGCAGCTTAGGTACGAATGAAGATCAGCCCCAGCATTTT.

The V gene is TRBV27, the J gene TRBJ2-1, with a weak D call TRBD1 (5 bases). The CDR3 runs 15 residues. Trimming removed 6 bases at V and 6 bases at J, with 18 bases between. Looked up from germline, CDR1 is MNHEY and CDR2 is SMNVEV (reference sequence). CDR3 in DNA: TGTGCCAGCAGGTCTGGACGGTGGCAGGGCAATGAGCAGTTCTTC. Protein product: CASRSGRWQGNEQFF.

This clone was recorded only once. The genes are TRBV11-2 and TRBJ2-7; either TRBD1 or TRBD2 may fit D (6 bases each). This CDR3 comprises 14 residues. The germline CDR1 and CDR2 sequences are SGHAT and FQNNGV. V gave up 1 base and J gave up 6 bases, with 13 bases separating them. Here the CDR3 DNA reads TGTGCCAGCAGCTTAGGGTGGGGGGCAGGCGAGCAGTACTTC. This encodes CASSLGWGAGEQYF.

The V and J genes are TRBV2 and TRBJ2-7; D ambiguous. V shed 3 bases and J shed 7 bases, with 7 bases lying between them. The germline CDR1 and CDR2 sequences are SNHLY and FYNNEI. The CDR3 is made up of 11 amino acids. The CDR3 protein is CASSDNIEQYF. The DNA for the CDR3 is TGTGCCAGCAGTGACAACATTGAGCAGTACTTC.

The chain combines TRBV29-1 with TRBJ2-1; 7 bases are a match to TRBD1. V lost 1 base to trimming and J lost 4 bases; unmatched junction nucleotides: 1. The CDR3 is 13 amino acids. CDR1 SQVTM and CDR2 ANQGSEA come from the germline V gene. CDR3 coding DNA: TGCAGCGTTGAAGGGACAGGTTACAATGAGCAGTTCTTC. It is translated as CSVEGTGYNEQFF.

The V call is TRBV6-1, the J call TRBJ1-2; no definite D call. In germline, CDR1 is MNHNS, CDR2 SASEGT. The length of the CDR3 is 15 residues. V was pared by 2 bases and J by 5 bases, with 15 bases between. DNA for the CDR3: TGTGCCAGCAGTGAATCCGTGGTTCAACGATATGGCTACACCTTC. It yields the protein CASSESVVQRYGYTF.

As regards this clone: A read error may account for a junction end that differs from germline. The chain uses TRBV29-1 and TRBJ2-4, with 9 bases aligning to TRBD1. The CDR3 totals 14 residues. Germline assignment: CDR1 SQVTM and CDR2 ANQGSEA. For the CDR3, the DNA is TGCAGCGTCGAAGACAGGGGGACCAAAAACATTCAGTACTTC. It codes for CSVEDRGTKNIQYF. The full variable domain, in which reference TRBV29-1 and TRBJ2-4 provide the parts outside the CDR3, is SAVISQKPSRDICQRGTSLTIQCQVDSQVTMMFWYRQQPGQSLTLIATANQGSEATYESGFVIDKFPISRPNLTFSTLTVSNMSPEDSSIYLCSVEDRGTKNIQYFGAGTRLSVL.

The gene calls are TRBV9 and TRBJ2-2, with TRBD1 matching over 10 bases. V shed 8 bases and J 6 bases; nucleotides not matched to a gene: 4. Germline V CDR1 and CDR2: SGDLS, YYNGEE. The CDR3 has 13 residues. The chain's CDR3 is CASRDRGSGELFF. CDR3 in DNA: TGTGCCAGTAGGGACAGGGGATCCGGGGAGCTGTTTTTT.

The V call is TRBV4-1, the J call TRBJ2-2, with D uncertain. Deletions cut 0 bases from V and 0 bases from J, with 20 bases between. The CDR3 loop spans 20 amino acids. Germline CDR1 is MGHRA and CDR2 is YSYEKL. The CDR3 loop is CASSQDRHGSLSSNTGELFF. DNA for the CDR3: TGCGCCAGCAGCCAAGATCGTCACGGCAGCCTTAGCTCGAACACCGGGGAGCTGTTTTTT.

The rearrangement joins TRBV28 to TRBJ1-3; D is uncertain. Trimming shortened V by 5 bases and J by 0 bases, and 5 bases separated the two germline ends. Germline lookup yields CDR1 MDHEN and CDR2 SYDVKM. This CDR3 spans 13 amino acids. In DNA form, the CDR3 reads TGTGCCAGCAGTCTCAGCTCTGGAAACACCATATATTTT. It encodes CASSLSSGNTIYF.

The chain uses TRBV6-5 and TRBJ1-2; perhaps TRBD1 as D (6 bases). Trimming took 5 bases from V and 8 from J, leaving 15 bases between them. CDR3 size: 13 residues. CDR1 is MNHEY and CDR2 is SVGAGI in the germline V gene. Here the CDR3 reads CASSNKPQGGYTF. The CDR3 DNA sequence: TGTGCCAGCAGTAATAAACCACAGGGCGGCTACACCTTC.

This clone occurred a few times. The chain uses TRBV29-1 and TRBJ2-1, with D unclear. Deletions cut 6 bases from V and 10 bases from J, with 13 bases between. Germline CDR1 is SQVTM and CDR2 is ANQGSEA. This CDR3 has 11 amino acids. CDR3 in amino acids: CSVVKFGEQFF. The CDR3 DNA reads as TGCAGCGTGGTGAAGTTTGGAGAGCAGTTCTTC.

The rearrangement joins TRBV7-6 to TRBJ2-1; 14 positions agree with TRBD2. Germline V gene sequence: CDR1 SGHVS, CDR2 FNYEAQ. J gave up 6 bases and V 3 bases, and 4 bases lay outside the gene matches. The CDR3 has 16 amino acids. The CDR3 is CASSLGLAGVLNEQFF. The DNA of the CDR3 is TGTGCCAGCAGCTTGGGACTAGCGGGGGTTCTCAATGAGCAGTTCTTC.

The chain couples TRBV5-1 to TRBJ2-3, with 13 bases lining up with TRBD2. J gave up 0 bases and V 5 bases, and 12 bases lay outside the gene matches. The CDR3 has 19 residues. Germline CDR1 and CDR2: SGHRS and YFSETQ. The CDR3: CASSMKTSGGPRSTDTQYF. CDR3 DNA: TGCGCCAGCAGTATGAAGACTAGCGGGGGGCCCAGAAGCACAGATACGCAGTATTTT.

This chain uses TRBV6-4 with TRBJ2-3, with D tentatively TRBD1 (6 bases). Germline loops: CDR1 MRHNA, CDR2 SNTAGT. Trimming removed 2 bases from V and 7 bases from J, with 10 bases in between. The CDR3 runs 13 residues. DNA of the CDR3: TGTGCCAGCAGTGACGGGCAGGGGAATACGCAGTATTTT. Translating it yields CASSDGQGNTQYF.

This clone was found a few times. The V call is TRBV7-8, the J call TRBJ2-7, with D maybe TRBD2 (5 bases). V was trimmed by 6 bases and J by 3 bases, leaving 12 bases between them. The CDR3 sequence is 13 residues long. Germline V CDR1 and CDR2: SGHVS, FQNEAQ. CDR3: CASSPRAGYEQYF. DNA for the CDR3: TGTGCCAGCAGTCCGAGGGCAGGCTACGAGCAGTACTTC.

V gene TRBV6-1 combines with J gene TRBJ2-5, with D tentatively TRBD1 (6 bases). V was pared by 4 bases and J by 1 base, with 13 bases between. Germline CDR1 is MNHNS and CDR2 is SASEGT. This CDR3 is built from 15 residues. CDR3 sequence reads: CASSASRDIQETQYF. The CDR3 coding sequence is TGTGCCAGCAGTGCCAGCCGGGACATCCAAGAGACCCAGTACTTC.

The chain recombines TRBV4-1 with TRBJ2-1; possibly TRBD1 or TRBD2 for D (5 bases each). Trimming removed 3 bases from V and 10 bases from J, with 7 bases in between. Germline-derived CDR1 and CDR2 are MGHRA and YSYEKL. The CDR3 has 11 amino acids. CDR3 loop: CASSQRGEQFF. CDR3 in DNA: TGCGCCAGCAGCCAGAGGGGCGAGCAGTTCTTC.

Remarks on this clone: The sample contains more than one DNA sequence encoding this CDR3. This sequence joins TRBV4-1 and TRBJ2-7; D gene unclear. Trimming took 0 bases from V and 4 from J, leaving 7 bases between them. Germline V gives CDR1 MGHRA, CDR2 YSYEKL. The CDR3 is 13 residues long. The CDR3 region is CASSQDRGYEQYF. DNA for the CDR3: TGCGCCAGCAGCCAAGATCGAGGATACGAGCAGTACTTC.

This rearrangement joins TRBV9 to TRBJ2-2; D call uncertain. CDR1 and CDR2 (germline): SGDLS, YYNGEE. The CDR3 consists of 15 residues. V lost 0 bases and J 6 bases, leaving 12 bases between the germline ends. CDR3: CASSVAPTTSGELFF. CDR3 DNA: TGTGCCAGCAGCGTAGCCCCGACCACTTCCGGGGAGCTGTTTTTT. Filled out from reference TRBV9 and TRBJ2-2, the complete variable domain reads DSGVTQTPKHLITATGQRVTLRCSPRSGDLSVYWYQQSLDQGLQFLIQYYNGEERAKGNILERFSAQQFPDLHSELNLSSLELGDSALYFCASSVAPTTSGELFFGEGSRLTVL.

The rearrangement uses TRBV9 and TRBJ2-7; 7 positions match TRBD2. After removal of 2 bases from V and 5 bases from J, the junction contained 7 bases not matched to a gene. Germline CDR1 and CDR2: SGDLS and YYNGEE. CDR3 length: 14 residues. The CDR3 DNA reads TGTGCCAGCAGCGTTGGATCTGCGGGGGACGAGCAGTACTTC. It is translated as CASSVGSAGDEQYF.

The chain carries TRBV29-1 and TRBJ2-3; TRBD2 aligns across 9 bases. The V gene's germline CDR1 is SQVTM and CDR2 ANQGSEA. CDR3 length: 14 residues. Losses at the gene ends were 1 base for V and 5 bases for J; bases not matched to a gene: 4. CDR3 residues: CSVEGGGAGDTQYF. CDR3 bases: TGCAGCGTTGAAGGCGGGGGGGCCGGAGATACGCAGTATTTT.

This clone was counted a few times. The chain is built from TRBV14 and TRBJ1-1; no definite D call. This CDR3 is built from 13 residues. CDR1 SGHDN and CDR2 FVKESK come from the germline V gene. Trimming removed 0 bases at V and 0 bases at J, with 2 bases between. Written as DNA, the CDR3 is TGTGCCAGCAGCCAAGAGATGAACACTGAAGCTTTCTTT. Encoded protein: CASSQEMNTEAFF.

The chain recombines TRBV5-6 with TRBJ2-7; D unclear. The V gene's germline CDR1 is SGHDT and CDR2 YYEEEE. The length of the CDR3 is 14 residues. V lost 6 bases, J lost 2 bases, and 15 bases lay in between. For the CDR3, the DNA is TGTGCCAGCACCTCGTCGGGTAACCCCTACGAGCAGTACTTC. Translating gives CASTSSGNPYEQYF.

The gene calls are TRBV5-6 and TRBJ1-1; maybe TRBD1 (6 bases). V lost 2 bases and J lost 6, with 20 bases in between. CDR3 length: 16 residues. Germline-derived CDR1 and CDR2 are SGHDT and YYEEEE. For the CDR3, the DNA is TGTGCCAGCAGCTTTAGTGTTGGCAGGGGAACTCCTGAAGCTTTCTTT. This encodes CASSFSVGRGTPEAFF.